The present T cell receptor beta chain was sequenced within a study of human T cells and chemical hapten exposure. In the study overall: Across its roughly 22 weeks, the study gave patients weekly diphenylcyclopropenone doses to the scalp. Study-level results: In comparison with controls, expanded TCRs gave rise to a significantly larger number of large CDR3 similarity clusters.

This clonotype was detected many times. The target antigen is unknown. Germline V gene lookup returns CDR1 LGHDT and CDR2 YNNKEL (reference sequence). The CDR3 is 15 amino acids. V was pared by 4 bases and J by 5 bases, with 6 bases of the junction left unmatched. From the RACE reads, TCRdb called clonotypes with MiXCR, one entry per CDR3 protein. The table includes around 56,000 distinct CDR3 sequences, over 9% detected once. The time point here: pre-sensitization, week 0. Treatment denoted: therapeutic diphenylcyclopropenone sensitization with weekly scalp DPC. This chain joins TRBV3-1 and TRBJ2-7; 12 bases are shared with TRBD1. The receptor was isolated from a man in his forties or fifties with alopecia areata. Some clones in this sample may be carry-over from other donors' samples. Sequenced here: whole blood, sampled in connection with sensitization to the hapten diphenylcyclopropenone (DPC). The CDR3 bases are TGTGCCAGCAGCCCCCCCGGGACAGGGGGCCACGAGCAGTACTTC. This translates into CASSPPGTGGHEQYF.